This T cell receptor beta chain was observed in a study of T cells in localized non-small cell lung cancer. Study-level points and caveats: Higher blood T cell density tracked longer overall survival. Adjacent lung exhibited a median of about 56 among the 100 most abundant tumor clones.

Profiling relied on immunoSEQ multiplex PCR, and the TCRdb table lists in-frame clones only, not all of them. Here the sample spans around 1,500 clones, around a third being singletons. A remark on this clone: Its matching antigen is unknown.

The sequenced sample was normal lung tissue next to the tumor, obtained before any cancer treatment. The source of this sequence is a male donor aged 60 or over with stage I squamous cell lung carcinoma.

Written as DNA, the CDR3 is TGTGCCTGGAGTCTCAAATCGGGACGGCTGAACACTGAAGCTTTCTTT. Protein sequence: CAWSLKSGRLNTEAFF. The chain is built from TRBV30 and TRBJ1-1; weak D call: TRBD1 (5 bases). Germline CDR1 and CDR2: GTSNPN and SVGIG (reference sequence). V was cut by 2 bases and J by 0 bases, with 16 bases left in between. This CDR3 is built from 16 residues.